A selection of T cell receptor beta chains follows, all from one sample in a study of cytomegalovirus exposure and HLA in healthy donors. TCRdb keeps only in-frame clones here, not all; method: immunoSEQ multiplex PCR. The table records approximately 100,000 clones, approximately 73% of them present only once. The specimen was PBMCs. These receptors all come from a woman between 18 and 29 years old in good health and CMV-seropositive. The CDR3 runs from the conserved cysteine through the conserved F or W. D genes are given only for firm matches. Part of the rows lack a size; the others show once, few, many or a class for expanded clones.

v_call	j_call	clone_size	d_call	cdr3_nt	cdr3_aa
TRBV9	TRBJ1-6	once	.	TGTGCCAGCAGCGTAGTAGCTGGGGGGGGCTCAGGAGGATCACCCCTCCACTTT	CASSVVAGGGSGGSPLHF
TRBV7-2	TRBJ2-3	.	.	TGTGCCAGCAGCAGGAGGCAAGCTAGCACAGATACGCAGTATTTT	CASSRRQASTDTQYF
TRBV5-4	TRBJ1-2	.	TRBD1	TGTGCCAGCAGGTACGCAGGGGGCCCAAGCGATGGCTACACCTTC	CASRYAGGPSDGYTF
TRBV7-2	TRBJ2-7	.	TRBD2	TGTGCCAGCAGCTTAGCGGTTTCGAGCGGGAGATCGTACGAGCAGTACTTC	CASSLAVSSGRSYEQYF
TRBV6-5	TRBJ2-5	.	.	TGTGCCAGCAGACTACGAACGGCCCAGGAGACCCAGTACTTC	CASRLRTAQETQYF
TRBV29-1	TRBJ2-1	.	.	TGCAGCCCCTGGGTGGGAACAGGTGAGCAGTTCTTC	CSPWVGTGEQFF
TRBV30	TRBJ1-6	few	TRBD1	TGTGCCTGGAGTGTAGGACAGGCAACAAATTCACCCCTCCACTTT	CAWSVGQATNSPLHF
TRBV9	TRBJ2-5	.	TRBD1	TGTGCCAGCAGCATATCGACAGGGCAAGAGACCCAGTACTTC	CASSISTGQETQYF
TRBV5-1	TRBJ2-1	.	.	TGCGCCAGCAGCTTAGGAGGGGAGACCTACAATGAGCAGTTCTTC	CASSLGGETYNEQFF
TRBV19	TRBJ1-4	.	.	TGTGCCAGTAGTGTCAGGGTATATCGTGAAAAACTGTTTTTT	CASSVRVYREKLFF
TRBV10-3	TRBJ1-1	.	TRBD1	TGTGCCATCAGACCGGGACAGGGGAACACTGAAGCTTTCTTT	CAIRPGQGNTEAFF
TRBV5-4	TRBJ2-7	.	TRBD2	TGTGCCAGCAGCCGGGGACTAGCGGGAGTCGAGCAGTACTTC	CASSRGLAGVEQYF
TRBV30	TRBJ2-3	.	.	TGTGCCTGGAGTGTACTTAAGTCGGGTGGTACGCAGTATTTT	CAWSVLKSGGTQYF
TRBV28	TRBJ1-1	.	TRBD1	TGTGCCAGCAGTCTTACAGGGACAGGCGACACTGAAGCTTTCTTT	CASSLTGTGDTEAFF
TRBV9	TRBJ2-3	few	.	TGTGCCAGCAGCGTAGGGATCCTAGCAACAGATACGCAGTATTTT	CASSVGILATDTQYF
TRBV19	TRBJ1-2	.	TRBD1	TGTGCCAGTAGTACCCAGCCGGGACAGGGTAGTGGCTACACCTTC	CASSTQPGQGSGYTF
TRBV27	TRBJ1-3	.	.	TGTGCCAGCAGTTCAGGGGCTGGAAACACCATATATTTT	CASSSGAGNTIYF
TRBV7-9	TRBJ1-1	.	.	TGTGCCAGCAATGGGGGCTGGGCTGAAGCTTTCTTT	CASNGGWAEAFF
TRBV7-3	TRBJ2-2	.	.	TGTGCCAGCAGCTTATTTCCGGGGGAATGGTCCGGGGAGCTGTTTTTT	CASSLFPGEWSGELFF
TRBV4-1	TRBJ1-1	.	.	TGCGCCAGCAGCCCCTGGACAGTTTCGAACACTGAAGCTTTCTTT	CASSPWTVSNTEAFF